The clone carrying this T cell receptor beta chain was picked up a small number of times. No antigen is known for it. The source of the sample is a study of CD8 T cells in ankylosing spondylitis. Study-level results: The study identified a TCR beta motif of about eight highly homologous variants that appeared characteristic of ankylosing spondylitis blood.

One entry per CDR3 protein, called by TCRdb with MiXCR from the 5' RACE reads. The sample consists of under 950,000 distinct CDR3 sequences, 19% of them appearing once. The CDR3 is 17 amino acids. Trimming took off 4 bases at V and 6 bases at J, with 22 bases between the two ends. Germline CDR1 and CDR2: SGDLS and YYNGEE. This receptor was identified in a male donor with ankylosing spondylitis. The sample taken for sequencing was blood, either unsorted or a sorted T cell fraction (not recorded which). The chain joins TRBV9 to TRBJ2-2; D possibly corresponds to TRBD2 (7 bases). The CDR3 DNA reads as TGTGCCAGCAGCCCCCGGACGGGGGGCCTTTCTCCCGGGGAGCTGTTTTTT. This gives the protein CASSPRTGGLSPGELFF.